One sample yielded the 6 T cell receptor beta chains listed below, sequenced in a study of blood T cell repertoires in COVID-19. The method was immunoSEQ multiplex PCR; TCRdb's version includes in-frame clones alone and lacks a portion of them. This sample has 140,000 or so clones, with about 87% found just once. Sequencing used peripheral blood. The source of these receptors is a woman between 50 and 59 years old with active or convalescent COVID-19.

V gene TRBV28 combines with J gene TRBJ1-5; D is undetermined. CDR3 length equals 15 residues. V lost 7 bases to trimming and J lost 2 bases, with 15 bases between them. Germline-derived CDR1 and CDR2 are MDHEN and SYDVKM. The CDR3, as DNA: TGTGCCAGCACTTCGGAGGGTCAAGGCAATCAGCCCCAGCATTTT. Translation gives CASTSEGQGNQPQHF.

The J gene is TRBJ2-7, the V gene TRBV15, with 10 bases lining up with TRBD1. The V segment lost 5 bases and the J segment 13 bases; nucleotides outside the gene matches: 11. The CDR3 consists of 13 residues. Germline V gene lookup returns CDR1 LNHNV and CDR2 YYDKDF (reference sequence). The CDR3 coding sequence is TGTGCCACCAGCCCTAATAGACAGGGGGCGTTTTACTTC. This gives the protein CATSPNRQGAFYF.

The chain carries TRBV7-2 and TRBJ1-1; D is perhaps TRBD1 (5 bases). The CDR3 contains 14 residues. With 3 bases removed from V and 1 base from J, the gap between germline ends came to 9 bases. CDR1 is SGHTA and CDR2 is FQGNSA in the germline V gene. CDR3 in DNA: TGTGCCAGCAGCTTCACAGGCTCGAACACTGAAGCTTTCTTT. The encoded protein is CASSFTGSNTEAFF.

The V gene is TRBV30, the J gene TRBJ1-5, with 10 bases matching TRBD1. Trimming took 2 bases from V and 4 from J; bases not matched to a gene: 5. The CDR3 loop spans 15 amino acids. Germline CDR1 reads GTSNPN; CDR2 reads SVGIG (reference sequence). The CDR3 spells CAWSSRDRGNQPQHF. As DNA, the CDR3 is TGTGCCTGGAGTAGCCGGGACAGGGGAAATCAGCCCCAGCATTTT.

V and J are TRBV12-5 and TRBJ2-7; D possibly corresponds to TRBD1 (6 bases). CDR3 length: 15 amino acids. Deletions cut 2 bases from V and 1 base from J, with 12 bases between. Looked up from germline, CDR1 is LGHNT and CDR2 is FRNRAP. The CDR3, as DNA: TGTGCTAGTGGTTTGTGGACAGCCCCTTCCTACGAGCAGTACTTC. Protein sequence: CASGLWTAPSYEQYF.

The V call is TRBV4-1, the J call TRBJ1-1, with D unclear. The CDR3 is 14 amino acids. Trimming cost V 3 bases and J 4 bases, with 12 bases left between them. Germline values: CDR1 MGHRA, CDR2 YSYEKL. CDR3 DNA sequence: TGCGCCAGCAGCCAGGACTCCTTGGTCACTGAAGCTTTCTTT. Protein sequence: CASSQDSLVTEAFF.